The 3 T cell receptor beta chains below all came from one sample that was sequenced in a study of tumor and adjacent non-tumor tissue in lung cancer. TCRbeta libraries were built with three rounds of nested PCR, modified from ARM-PCR. MiXCR, applied by TCRdb to the multiplex PCR reads, yields one record per CDR3 protein. Of about 200,000 distinct CDR3 sequences in the sample, about 71% were seen once. This sample's RNA came from whole unsorted tissue. The material sequenced was lung tumor tissue. The receptors here all came from a man in his sixties with non-small cell lung cancer.

The sample holds a few counts of this clonotype. The CDR3 region is CASSFWVGGGTYEQYF. The CDR3 DNA sequence: TGTGCCAGCAGTTTTTGGGTGGGGGGGGGGACCTACGAGCAGTACTTC. The chain joins TRBV12-3 or TRBV12-4 to TRBJ2-7; 7 nucleotides align to TRBD2. Trimming removed 3 bases from V and 2 bases from J; junction bases left unmatched: 10. The CDR3 has 16 residues.

Regarding this clonotype: A read error may account for a junction end that differs from germline. This chain joins TRBV18 and TRBJ1-1; D gene uncertain. CDR1 and CDR2 (germline): KGHSH, LQKENI. The CDR3 consists of 17 residues. CDR3 residues: CASSPRDLGVLNTETFF. The CDR3 bases are TGTGCCAGCTCACCACGTGACCTCGGGGTCTTGAACACTGAAACTTTCTTT. The entire variable domain, with the rest obtained from reference TRBV18 and TRBJ1-1, is as follows: NAGVMQNPRHLVRRRGQEARLRCSPMKGHSHVYWYRQLPEEGLKFMVYLQKENIIDESGMPKERFSAEFPKEGPSILRIQQVVRGDSAAYFCASSPRDLGVLNTETFFGQGTRLTVV.

Only a few counts were recorded for this clonotype. This rearrangement joins TRBV5-1 to TRBJ1-2; the D gene is possibly TRBD1 (6 bases). This CDR3 contains 15 residues. The V end lost 7 bases, the J end lost 0 bases, and 16 bases lay between the germline ends. Germline V gives CDR1 SGHRS, CDR2 YFSETQ. CDR3 residues: CASASDRGANYGYTF. DNA for the CDR3: TGCGCCAGCGCTTCTGATAGGGGGGCTAACTATGGCTACACCTTC.